This T cell receptor beta chain is from a study of T-cell memory formation after mild COVID-19. In germline, CDR1 is LGHNA, CDR2 YNFKEQ. The CDR3 length is 11 residues. V dropped 3 bases and J dropped 6 bases, with 6 bases sitting between them. TCRdb recomputed calls from the 5' RACE reads with MiXCR, one row per CDR3 protein. The sample holds a few hundred thousand distinct CDR3 sequences; roughly 30% are singletons and the top ten take approximately 10%. This clonotype was counted between two and nine times. This clonotype originated in an adult woman who had mild COVID-19 (a few samples of this study predate the infection). Cell type and time point are not known. The V and J genes are TRBV4-2 and TRBJ2-7; no definite D call. Sequenced sample: PBMCs or a T cell subset sorted from them (not recorded which). CDR3 protein: CASSQAGEQYF. For the CDR3, the DNA is TGTGCCAGCAGCCAGGCAGGCGAGCAGTACTTC.